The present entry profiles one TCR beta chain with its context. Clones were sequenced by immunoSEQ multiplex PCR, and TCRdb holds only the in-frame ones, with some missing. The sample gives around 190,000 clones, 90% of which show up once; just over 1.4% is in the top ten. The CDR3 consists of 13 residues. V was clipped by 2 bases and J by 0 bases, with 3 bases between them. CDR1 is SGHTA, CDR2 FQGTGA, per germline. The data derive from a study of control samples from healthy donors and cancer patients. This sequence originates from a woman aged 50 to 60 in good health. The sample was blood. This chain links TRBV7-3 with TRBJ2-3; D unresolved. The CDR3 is CASSLSSTDTQYF. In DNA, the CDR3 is TGTGCCAGCAGCTTATCTAGCACAGATACGCAGTATTTT.